Sequencing of this T cell receptor beta chain was carried out in a study of cytomegalovirus exposure and HLA in healthy donors. At the level of the study: Assignment to the Caucasian-associated ancestry cluster applied to approximately 79% of the approximately 380 genotyped donors.

This clone was seen a few times. Its antigen is unknown. PCR amplification relied on 60 Vbeta primers (plus 13 Jbeta primers). Data came from immunoSEQ multiplex PCR; TCRdb stores just in-frame clones and leaves some out. The sample holds about 160,000 clones, 84% seen once. Findings and limits, study-wide: The Asian-associated ancestry cluster reportedly had fewer N-insertions than the approximately 670-donor mean in a later analysis. Researchers reported in a later analysis that a missense DCLRE1C variant was tied to TCR beta V- and J-gene trimming. Clonal expansion, a later analysis showed, was greater in HLA-associated TCR beta chains than in equally common others.

The CDR3 consists of 16 residues. Per the germline V gene, CDR1 is KGHSH and CDR2 is LQKENI. Trimming removed 2 bases at V and 0 bases at J, with 13 bases between. The chain employs TRBV18 and TRBJ1-2; D is uncertain. This TCR derives from a man aged 25-45 years in good health and CMV-seronegative. The specimen was PBMCs. This CDR3 is CASSPGSGSANYGYTF. CDR3 nucleotides: TGTGCCAGCTCACCAGGCTCGGGGTCCGCTAACTATGGCTACACCTTC.